This TCR beta chain came from a study of OX40 agonist ivuxolimab in advanced cancers. Study in general: The treatment was a fully human IgG2 OX40 agonist, ivuxolimab.

The germline CDR1 and CDR2 sequences are SGHDT and YYEEEE. This CDR3 contains 15 residues. V shed 3 bases and J 5 bases; nucleotides not matched to a gene: 4. Data came from immunoSEQ multiplex PCR; TCRdb stores just in-frame clones and leaves some out. The table includes roughly 24,000 clones, more than 70% detected once. V gene TRBV5-6 combines with J gene TRBJ2-1; 11 bases line up with TRBD2. The starting material was CD4+ or CD8+ T cells sorted from blood, obtained in a trial of the OX40 agonist ivuxolimab. The receptor's source is an adult with an advanced solid tumor such as melanoma, head and neck, liver or kidney cancer. CDR3 nucleotides: TGTGCCAGCAGCTGGGCGACTAGCGGGGACAATGAGCAGTTCTTC. This codes for CASSWATSGDNEQFF.